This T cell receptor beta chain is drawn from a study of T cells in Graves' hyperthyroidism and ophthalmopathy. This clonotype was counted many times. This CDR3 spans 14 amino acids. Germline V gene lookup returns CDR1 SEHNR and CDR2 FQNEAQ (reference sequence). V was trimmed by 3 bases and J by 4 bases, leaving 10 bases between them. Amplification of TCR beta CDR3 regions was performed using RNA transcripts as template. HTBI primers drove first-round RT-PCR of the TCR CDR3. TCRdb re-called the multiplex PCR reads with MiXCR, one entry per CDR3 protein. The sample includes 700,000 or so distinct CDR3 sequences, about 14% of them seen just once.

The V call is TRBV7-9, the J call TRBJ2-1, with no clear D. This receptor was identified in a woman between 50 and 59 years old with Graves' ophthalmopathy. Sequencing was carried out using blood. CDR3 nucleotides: TGTGCCAGCAGCTTCAGCTCCGGGTACAATGAGCAGTTCTTC. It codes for CASSFSSGYNEQFF.